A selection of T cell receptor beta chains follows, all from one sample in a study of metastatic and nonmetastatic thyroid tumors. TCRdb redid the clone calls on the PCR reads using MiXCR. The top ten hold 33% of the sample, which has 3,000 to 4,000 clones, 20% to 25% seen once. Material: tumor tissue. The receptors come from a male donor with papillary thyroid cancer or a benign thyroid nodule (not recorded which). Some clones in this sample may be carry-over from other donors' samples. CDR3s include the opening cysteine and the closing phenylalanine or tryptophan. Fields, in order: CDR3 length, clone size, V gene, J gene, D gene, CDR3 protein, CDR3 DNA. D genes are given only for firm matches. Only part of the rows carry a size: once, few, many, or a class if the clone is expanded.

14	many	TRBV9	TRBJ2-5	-	CASSPREHGETQYF	TGTGCCAGCAGCCCCCGGGAGCACGGAGAGACCCAGTACTTC
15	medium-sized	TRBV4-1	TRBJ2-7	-	CASSQDRVNLYEQYF	TGCGCCAGCAGCCAAGACCGGGTTAATCTATACGAGCAGTACTTC
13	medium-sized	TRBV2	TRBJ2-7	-	CASSDGDSYEQYF	TGTGCCAGCAGTGACGGCGACTCCTACGAGCAGTACTTC
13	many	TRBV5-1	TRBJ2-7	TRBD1	CASSPGQAHEQYF	TGCGCCAGCAGCCCGGGACAGGCCCACGAGCAGTATTTC
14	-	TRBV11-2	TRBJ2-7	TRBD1	CASSFDRGRHEQYF	TGTGCCAGCAGCTTTGACAGGGGACGGCACGAGCAGTACTTC
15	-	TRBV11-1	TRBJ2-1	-	CASSSRGAGYNEQFF	TGTGCCAGCAGCTCCAGGGGAGCGGGGTACAATGAGCAGTTCTTC
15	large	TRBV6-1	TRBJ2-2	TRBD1	CASYETGDSTGELFF	TGTGCCAGCTACGAGACAGGGGATAGCACCGGGGAGCTGTTTTTT
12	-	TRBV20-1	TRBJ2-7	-	CSAPPCSYEQYF	TGCAGTGCACCTCCGTGCTCCTACGAGCAGTACTTC
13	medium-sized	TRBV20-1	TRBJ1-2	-	CSAVVGGYYGYTF	TGCAGTGCTGTAGTAGGGGGGTACTATGGCTACACCTTC
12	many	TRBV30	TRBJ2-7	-	CALRREIGEQYF	TGTGCCCTCAGGAGGGAGATCGGCGAGCAGTACTTC
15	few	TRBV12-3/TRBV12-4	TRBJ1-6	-	CASRPHTGYNSPLHF	TGTGCCAGCAGACCTCACACAGGGTATAATTCACCCCTCCACTTT
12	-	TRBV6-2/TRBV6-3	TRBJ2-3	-	CASSNNADTQYF	TGTGCCAGCAGCAACAATGCAGATACGCAGTATTTT
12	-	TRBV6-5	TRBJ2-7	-	CASSSHTYEQYF	TGTGCCAGCAGTTCCCACACCTACGAGCAGTACTTC
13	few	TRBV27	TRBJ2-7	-	CASSLQALAEQYF	TGTGCCAGCAGTTTACAGGCGTTAGCTGAGCAGTACTTC
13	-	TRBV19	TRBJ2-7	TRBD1	CASHSTGGREQYF	TGTGCCAGTCACTCCACAGGGGGCCGCGAGCAGTACTTC
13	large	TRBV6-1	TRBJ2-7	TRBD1	CASSQSRGYEQYF	TGTGCCAGCAGCCAATCCAGGGGGTACGAGCAGTACTTC